This T cell receptor (beta chain) was documented in a study of T cell responses to AZD1222 COVID-19 vaccine. The CDR3 totals 12 residues. Germline V gene data show CDR1 as SGHRS and CDR2 as YFSETQ. Trimming stripped 1 base from V and 6 bases from J, with 6 bases between. Libraries were prepared by immunoSEQ multiplex PCR; TCRdb keeps only in-frame clonotypes and omits some of them. Of more than 90,000 clones in the sample, more than 70% are singletons; the top ten hold around 3.8%. The V and J genes are TRBV5-1 and TRBJ2-3; D remains unclear. This material consisted of peripheral blood, taken 28 days after the second AZD1222 dose. The TCR sequence derives from an adult who received the AZD1222 COVID-19 vaccine. Here the CDR3 reads CASSLQTDTQYF. The CDR3 DNA is TGCGCCAGCAGCTTGCAGACGGATACGCAGTATTTT.